This T cell receptor (beta chain) was sequenced for a study of shared clonotypes between healthy human individuals. Study summary: Two women and a few men aged 18 to 49 made up the donors.

Clones were sequenced by immunoSEQ multiplex PCR, and TCRdb holds only the in-frame ones, with some missing. The data show around 2.1 million clones, with about 92% seen just once and under 2% held by the top ten. Selected positively for CCR7 and CD45RO-negative, naive CD8 cells excluded terminally differentiated effector memory CD45RA+ cells. The sequenced material came from naive CD8+ T cells from PBMCs. The origin of this receptor is a man in his late teens or twenties in good health. Some clones in this sample may be carry-over from other donors' samples.

In DNA form, the CDR3 reads TGTGCCAGCAGTGAAGGGACAGGGGGCTTTGATGAGCAGTTCTTC. Residues: CASSEGTGGFDEQFF. The chain links TRBV27 to TRBJ2-1, with TRBD1 matching 12 bases. The CDR3 extends over 15 amino acids. The V and J ends lost 5 bases and 8 bases, in that order; junction bases with no gene match: 7. Germline-derived CDR1 and CDR2 are MNHEY and SMNVEV (reference sequence).